The text below deals with one T cell receptor beta chain. Its antigen is unidentified. The record originates from a study of memory CD4+ T cells and cytomegalovirus serostatus. Study overall: This sample comes from healthy Belgian adults, fewer than ten CMV seropositive, approximately 25 seronegative. Points from the study as a whole: Each of around 69 CMV-associated TCRbeta sequences occurred in one to five individuals.

The sort gate was single viable CD3+CD4+CD8-CD45RO+ cells for memory CD4+ T cells. Donors' CMV status reflects serum IgG against pp150, pp28, p38, p52. V shed 6 bases and J shed 5 bases, with 11 bases lying between them. CDR1 is LNHDA, CDR2 SQIVND, per germline (reference sequence). The CDR3 runs 14 residues. Original processing notes: Out-of-frame sequences were removed, leaving 2 million to 2.5 million distinct TCRbeta sequences. Profiling relied on immunoSEQ multiplex PCR, and the TCRdb table lists in-frame clones only, not all of them. The DNA was the basis for D and trimming; V, J and clone size are from that table. In the table there are some 26,000 clones, 75% to 80% of which are singletons.

The clonotype comes from an adult in good health and CMV-seronegative. The sequenced sample was memory CD4+ T cells from blood. The chain is built from TRBV19 and TRBJ1-6; no definite D call. CDR3 protein: CASSVGRNNSPLHF. DNA for the CDR3: TGTGCCAGTAGCGTCGGACGGAATAATTCACCCCTCCACTTT. Full variable domain (missing parts from reference TRBV19 and TRBJ1-6): DGGITQSPKYLFRKEGQNVTLSCEQNLNHDAMYWYRQDPGQGLRLIYYSQIVNDFQKGDIAEGYSVSREKKESFPLTVTSAQKNPTAFYLCASSVGRNNSPLHFGNGTRLTVT.